Reported below is one T cell receptor (beta chain). The data derive from a study of early T cells in non-severe SARS-CoV-2 infection. Study-level information: It was bulk RNA from unsorted whole blood that was sequenced, and the chains were unpaired.

Individual cDNA molecules were tagged with unique molecular identifiers, the study reported. TCRdb processed the 5' RACE reads anew with MiXCR; each CDR3 protein has one entry. The data contain some 80,000 distinct CDR3 sequences, under 11% of them singletons. The sequences come from whole blood, collected at baseline. The source of this sequence is an adult who was a healthcare worker with PCR-confirmed SARS-CoV-2 infection or an uninfected control (not recorded which).

The CDR3 DNA follows: TGTGCCAGCAGCCTAGGCAGGCGCCAGATATCCTACGAGCAGTACTTC. Its translation is CASSLGRRQISYEQYF. This chain connects TRBV27 to TRBJ2-7; the D is unclear. V shed 6 bases and J shed 1 base, with 19 bases lying between them. This CDR3 has 16 residues. In germline, CDR1 is MNHEY, CDR2 SMNVEV (reference sequence).